The T cell receptor beta chain under discussion was sequenced for a study of blood T cell repertoires in COVID-19. The wider study: COVID-19 samples collected from the United States, Italy and Spain covered acute and convalescent phases.

The germline V gene has CDR1 LGHNA and CDR2 YSLEER. V dropped 4 bases and J dropped 1; count of bases not matched to a gene: 7. This CDR3 contains 16 residues. Authors' methods: Nucleated cell counts were estimated from reference gene primer amplification. Profiling relied on immunoSEQ multiplex PCR, and the TCRdb table lists in-frame clones only, not all of them. V and J calls and clone size are as listed in that table; D and trimming were resolved from the DNA. The profile shows just over 300,000 clones, approximately 89% of them singletons. The receptor comes from a young woman with COVID-19, enrolled during active disease. V usage is TRBV4-3 and J usage is TRBJ2-7; TRBD1 aligns across 10 bases. The sample taken for sequencing was peripheral blood. In DNA, the CDR3 is TGCGCCAGCAGCCGTTATTGGACAGGGGGTTCCTACGAGCAGTACTTC. Protein sequence: CASSRYWTGGSYEQYF.